What follows are 25 T cell receptor beta chains derived from one specimen sequenced in a study of cytomegalovirus exposure and HLA in healthy donors. The PCR employed 60 Vbeta primers together with 13 Jbeta primers. Clones were sequenced by immunoSEQ multiplex PCR, and TCRdb holds only the in-frame ones, with some missing. Of 150,000 to 200,000 clones listed, 60% to 80% are singletons. Sample: PBMCs. These receptors all come from a woman aged 50 to 60 in good health and CMV-seropositive.

V is TRBV5-6 and J is TRBJ1-2, with a tentative D call TRBD1 (5 bases). Trimming took off 5 bases at V and 3 bases at J, with 17 bases between the two ends. The CDR3 is 15 amino acids. CDR1 is SGHDT and CDR2 is YYEEEE in the germline V gene. CDR3 region: CASRLSKGYYYGYTF. For the CDR3, the DNA is TGTGCCAGCAGATTGTCCAAGGGGTACTACTATGGCTACACCTTC.

V is TRBV30 and J is TRBJ1-5; 8 positions agree with TRBD1. This CDR3 comprises 16 residues. With 2 bases clipped from V and 2 bases from J, the junction kept 8 bases outside the gene matches. Germline loops: CDR1 GTSNPN, CDR2 SVGIG (reference sequence). The CDR3: CAWSPQGAGGNQPQHF. DNA of the CDR3: TGTGCCTGGAGTCCTCAGGGGGCCGGGGGCAATCAGCCCCAGCATTTT.

The chain links TRBV5-6 to TRBJ2-7, with 7 bases matching TRBD1. The V gene end was trimmed by 0 bases and the J gene end by 3 bases; junction bases not matched to a gene: 3. The CDR3 runs to 14 residues. Germline CDR1 and CDR2: SGHDT and YYEEEE. DNA of the CDR3: TGTGCCAGCAGCTTGGTAGACAGGGACTACGAGCAGTACTTC. As protein: CASSLVDRDYEQYF.

The CDR3 DNA follows: TGTGCCACCAGCAGGGACAGGGGCTTGGCCGGGGAGCTGTTTTTT. Translating gives CATSRDRGLAGELFF. V gene TRBV15 combines with J gene TRBJ2-2; 9 bases agree with TRBD1. CDR1 LNHNV and CDR2 YYDKDF come from the germline V gene (reference sequence). This CDR3 has 15 residues. After removal of 3 bases from V and 6 bases from J, the junction contained 5 bases not matched to a gene.

This clone was seen a handful of times. V is TRBV2 and J is TRBJ2-1, with 9 bases matching TRBD2. The junction had 3 bases not matched to a gene; V was cut back by 6 bases and J by 3 bases. This CDR3 region has 14 residues. The germline CDR1 and CDR2 sequences are SNHLY and FYNNEI. The CDR3 loop is CASRRLAVYNEQFF. CDR3 sequence (DNA): TGTGCCAGCAGGCGACTAGCGGTCTACAATGAGCAGTTCTTC.

Details on this clone: In the same sample, other DNA sequences code for this CDR3. This chain connects TRBV5-1 to TRBJ2-1; no clear D. The germline gives CDR1 SGHRS, CDR2 YFSETQ. Trimming removed 0 bases at V and 0 bases at J, with 7 bases between. This CDR3 is built from 15 residues. CDR3 residues: CASSLADSSYNEQFF. DNA for the CDR3: TGCGCCAGCAGCTTGGCCGACTCCTCCTACAATGAGCAGTTCTTC.

This chain connects TRBV19 to TRBJ1-5, with TRBD1 as a possible D gene (6 bases). The CDR3 totals 16 residues. Germline V gene lookup returns CDR1 LNHDA and CDR2 SQIVND (reference sequence). The V and J ends lost 5 bases and 6 bases respectively, with 20 bases between them. CDR3 in DNA: TGTGCCAGTAGTCCTCCTGGCAGGGGAAGGGGTCAGCCCCAGCATTTT. Encoded protein: CASSPPGRGRGQPQHF.

The chain links TRBV25-1 to TRBJ1-1, with TRBD1 identical over 8 bases. This CDR3 region has 15 residues. The V and J ends lost 2 bases and 7 bases, in that order; junction bases with no gene match: 9. Germline V gene lookup returns CDR1 MGHDK and CDR2 SYGVNS. CDR3 region: CASSEPQGAGVEAFF. CDR3 DNA: TGTGCCAGCAGTGAACCCCAGGGGGCTGGGGTTGAAGCTTTCTTT.

This clone turned up a few times. The V call is TRBV2, the J call TRBJ2-5; 7 bases agree with TRBD1. The CDR3 is made up of 14 amino acids. Germline CDR1 is SNHLY and CDR2 is FYNNEI. The ends lost 5 bases at V and 0 bases at J; junction bases unmatched: 3. For the CDR3, the DNA is TGTGCCAGCAGTAAGGACAGGTACCAAGAGACCCAGTACTTC. Translation gives CASSKDRYQETQYF.

A remark on this clone: The junction does not match germline at one end; this may be a read error. The chain combines TRBV5-4 with TRBJ1-6, with a possible D match to TRBD1 (5 bases). Germline V gene data show CDR1 as SGHNT and CDR2 as YYREEE (reference sequence). The CDR3 has 15 residues. The CDR3 loop is CASSQEETVASPLHF. CDR3 DNA: TGCGCCAGCAGCCAAGAGGAGACAGTAGCTTCACCCCTCCACTTT.

The chain recombines TRBV5-1 with TRBJ2-5; TRBD1 aligns across 11 bases. The CDR3 is 14 amino acids. The J segment lost 4 bases and the V segment lost 3 bases, leaving 2 bases of the junction unmatched. Germline V gene lookup returns CDR1 SGHRS and CDR2 YFSETQ. The CDR3 DNA reads TGCGCCAGCAGCTGGGGGACAGGGGGAGAGACCCAGTACTTC. Its translation: CASSWGTGGETQYF.

The V gene is TRBV6-1, the J gene TRBJ1-5, with TRBD1 matching over 9 bases. CDR3 length: 15 residues. V dropped 2 bases and J dropped 6; count of bases not matched to a gene: 5. Per the germline V gene, CDR1 is MNHNS and CDR2 is SASEGT. In DNA, the CDR3 is TGTGCCAGCAGTGAAATCACAGGGGGCTTTCAGCCCCAGCATTTT. It encodes CASSEITGGFQPQHF.

CDR3 loop: CASSGRDSRVTDTQYF. CDR3 DNA sequence: TGTGCCAGTAGTGGCAGGGACAGCCGAGTTACAGATACGCAGTATTTT. The J gene is TRBJ2-3, the V gene TRBV19; 7 bases are shared with TRBD1. CDR3 length: 16 amino acids. V lost 5 bases and J lost 3; bases outside the gene matches: 11. Germline CDR1 LNHDA, CDR2 SQIVND (reference sequence).

The chain employs TRBV29-1 and TRBJ2-5, with a possible D match to TRBD2 (6 bases). The CDR3 consists of 12 residues. The germline V gene has CDR1 SQVTM and CDR2 ANQGSEA. V lost 5 bases and J lost 7, with 14 bases in between. As DNA, the CDR3 is TGCAGCGTTTCCGGGGGAGAGGGGACCCAGTACTTC. It codes for CSVSGGEGTQYF.

The chain recombines TRBV30 with TRBJ1-3, with 9 bases aligning to TRBD1. This CDR3 comprises 14 residues. CDR1 and CDR2 from the germline V gene are GTSNPN and SVGIG (reference sequence). With V trimmed by 5 bases and J by 0 bases, 2 bases remained unmatched. DNA of the CDR3: TGTGCCTGGGGACAGGGGTCCTCTGGAAACACCATATATTTT. Translating gives CAWGQGSSGNTIYF.

The rearrangement joins TRBV7-2 to TRBJ2-7; 10 nucleotides agree with TRBD2. Germline V gene sequence: CDR1 SGHTA, CDR2 FQGNSA. Germline trimming cut 2 bases from V and 0 bases from J; bases unmatched to any gene: 7. There are 17 residues in the CDR3. CDR3 residues: CASSLYPPSGGSYEQYF. The CDR3 bases are TGTGCCAGCAGCTTATATCCACCTAGCGGGGGCTCCTACGAGCAGTACTTC. Based on the CDR3 plus reference TRBV7-2 and TRBJ2-7, the full variable domain is GAGVSQSPSNKVTEKGKDVELRCDPISGHTALYWYRQSLGQGLEFLIYFQGNSAPDKSGLPSDRFSAERTGGSVSTLTIQRTQQEDSAVYLCASSLYPPSGGSYEQYFGPGTRLTVT.

This chain joins TRBV14 and TRBJ1-1, with a tentative D call TRBD1 (6 bases). The V gene's germline CDR1 is SGHDN and CDR2 FVKESK. The CDR3 is 15 residues long. V lost 4 bases and J 5 bases, leaving 17 bases between the germline ends. The CDR3 DNA follows: TGTGCCAGCAGCCCGATAGACAGGATCGTAACTGAAGCTTTCTTT. Translation: CASSPIDRIVTEAFF.

The chain links TRBV6-5 to TRBJ1-2; no clear D. Germline CDR1 MNHEY, CDR2 SVGAGI. Deletions cut 2 bases from V and 2 bases from J, with 9 bases between. The CDR3 is made up of 14 amino acids. CDR3 coding DNA: TGTGCCAGCAGTTACCGGGAAGGGAACTATGGCTACACCTTC. Amino acids: CASSYREGNYGYTF.

The chain employs TRBV5-8 and TRBJ1-4; D might be TRBD1 (5 bases). The germline V gene has CDR1 SGHTS and CDR2 YDEGEE. The CDR3 spans 17 residues. Trimming removed 3 bases from V and 0 bases from J, with 15 bases in between. CDR3 sequence: CASSSGHGVATNEKLFF. CDR3 bases: TGTGCCAGCAGCTCCGGACATGGAGTAGCAACTAATGAAAAACTGTTTTTT. Drawing the rest from reference TRBV5-8 and TRBJ1-4, the complete variable domain is EAGVTQSPTHLIKTRGQQATLRCSPISGHTSVYWYQQALGLGLQFLLWYDEGEERNRGNFPPRFSGRQFPNYSSELNVNALELEDSALYLCASSSGHGVATNEKLFFGSGTQLSVL.

V is TRBV10-1 and J is TRBJ1-1; 7 positions match TRBD1. The germline V gene has CDR1 WNHNN and CDR2 SYGVQD (reference sequence). CDR3 size: 15 residues. The trim removed 3 bases at V and 3 bases at J, leaving 7 bases unmatched. The CDR3 spells CASSDPKQGHTEAFF. CDR3 sequence (DNA): TGCGCCAGCAGTGACCCCAAACAGGGGCACACTGAAGCTTTCTTT.

This chain joins TRBV9 and TRBJ2-5; 9 bases line up with TRBD2. J lost 6 bases, V lost 0 bases, and 12 bases had no gene match. The CDR3 contains 17 residues. Germline lookup yields CDR1 SGDLS and CDR2 YYNGEE. The CDR3 bases are TGTGCCAGCAGCGTAGTTGGTCGCGGGGGGGCAGCAAAGACCCAGTACTTC. Translation gives CASSVVGRGGAAKTQYF.

V is TRBV11-1 and J is TRBJ2-3, with D tentatively TRBD2 (5 bases). Germline assignment: CDR1 SGHAT and CDR2 FQDESV (reference sequence). This CDR3 spans 14 amino acids. Trimming pared 1 base from V and 7 bases from J, leaving 12 bases between. CDR3 sequence (DNA): TGTGCCAGCAGCTTAGGGCGGGCGAGGAATACGCAGTATTTT. It specifies CASSLGRARNTQYF.

This clone was detected only a few times. This chain uses TRBV30 with TRBJ2-1, with 9 bases fitting TRBD2. This CDR3 region has 16 residues. After removal of 4 bases from V and 6 bases from J, the junction contained 13 bases not matched to a gene. Per germline, CDR1 GTSNPN and CDR2 SVGIG (reference sequence). The CDR3 reads CAWIRAGGLLGNEQFF. The DNA of the CDR3 is TGTGCCTGGATCAGGGCGGGGGGGCTTTTAGGCAATGAGCAGTTCTTC.

This clone was observed a few times. The identical CDR3 is also encoded by other nucleotide sequences in the sample. The rearrangement joins TRBV5-6 to TRBJ2-3, with TRBD1 matching over 9 bases. This CDR3 contains 15 residues. Looked up from germline, CDR1 is SGHDT and CDR2 is YYEEEE. With V trimmed by 2 bases and J by 1 base, 2 bases remained unmatched. This chain's CDR3 is CASSLRTGGTDTQYF. The CDR3 DNA is TGTGCCAGCAGCTTAAGGACAGGGGGCACAGATACGCAGTATTTT.

The chain recombines TRBV5-4 with TRBJ2-5; maybe TRBD2 (6 bases). Trimming stripped 0 bases from V and 11 bases from J, with 14 bases between. Germline lookup yields CDR1 SGHNT and CDR2 YYREEE (reference sequence). The CDR3 runs to 13 residues. In DNA, the CDR3 is TGTGCCAGCAGCTTGGTATCCTTTCGGGAGCAGTACTTC. Protein: CASSLVSFREQYF.